The 12 T cell receptor beta chains given below trace back to one sample, sequenced in a study of technical replicates of blood from several donors. TCRdb's copy holds only in-frame clones and misses some; the assay was immunoSEQ multiplex PCR. The repertoire consists of about 73,000 clones, with roughly 93% occurring once and the leading ten covering over 0.2%. Sequenced input: T cells isolated from PBMCs. These receptors were taken from a human donor in good health.

The CDR3 loop is CASRADRASEQYF. CDR3 sequence (DNA): TGCGCCAGCAGGGCGGACAGGGCTTCAGAGCAGTACTTC. This chain joins TRBV10-2 and TRBJ2-7; 8 bases match TRBD1. Germline lookup yields CDR1 WSHSY and CDR2 SAAADI. Losses at the gene ends were 6 bases for V and 7 bases for J; bases not matched to a gene: 8. This CDR3 contains 13 residues.

The genes are TRBV6-5 and TRBJ1-2, with 9 bases aligning to TRBD1. In germline, CDR1 is MNHEY, CDR2 SVGAGI. This CDR3 region has 14 residues. Germline trimming cut 9 bases from V and 10 bases from J; bases unmatched to any gene: 15. CDR3 loop: CASRTTGQGTDYTF. The DNA of the CDR3 is TGTGCCAGTCGTACAACGGGACAGGGAACAGACTACACCTTC.

The J gene is TRBJ2-1, the V gene TRBV11-2, with TRBD2 matching 14 bases. The germline V gene has CDR1 SGHAT and CDR2 FQNNGV. This CDR3 has 15 residues. J gave up 7 bases and V 5 bases, and 4 bases lay outside the gene matches. The DNA of the CDR3 is TGTGCCAGCAGCCGAGGGACTAGCGGGGGTAATGAGCAGTTCTTC. Amino acids: CASSRGTSGGNEQFF.

The J gene is TRBJ2-7, the V gene TRBV5-4, with TRBD1 matching over 7 bases. Looked up from germline, CDR1 is SGHNT and CDR2 is YYREEE (reference sequence). This CDR3 spans 14 amino acids. The trim removed 4 bases at V and 1 base at J, leaving 5 bases unmatched. CDR3 sequence: CASSPRQGSYEQYF. In nucleotides, the CDR3 is TGTGCCAGCAGCCCCCGACAGGGATCCTACGAGCAGTACTTC. Based on the CDR3 plus reference TRBV5-4 and TRBJ2-7, the full variable domain is ETGVTQSPTHLIKTRGQQVTLRCSSQSGHNTVSWYQQALGQGPQFIFQYYREEENGRGNFPPRFSGLQFPNYSSELNVNALELDDSALYLCASSPRQGSYEQYFGPGTRLTVT.

The rearrangement uses TRBV29-1 and TRBJ1-3, with D uncertain. CDR1 SQVTM and CDR2 ANQGSEA come from the germline V gene. V gave up 1 base and J gave up 2 bases, with 6 bases separating them. The CDR3 is 13 residues long. The CDR3 region has the DNA TGCAGCGTTGAAGGAGGAACTGGAAACACCATATATTTT. Residues: CSVEGGTGNTIYF.

This chain uses TRBV5-4 with TRBJ1-2, with D maybe TRBD1 (5 bases). This CDR3 contains 15 residues. V was cut by 4 bases and J by 5 bases, with 18 bases left in between. CDR1 and CDR2 (germline): SGHNT, YYREEE (reference sequence). The CDR3 sequence is CASSRGGIEAYGYTF. In nucleotides, the CDR3 is TGTGCCAGCAGCCGGGGGGGGATTGAGGCGTATGGCTACACCTTC.

The V and J genes are TRBV5-5 and TRBJ2-5; D possibly corresponds to TRBD2 (6 bases). The CDR3 has 14 amino acids. Between the trimmed V and J ends, which lost 2 bases and 3 bases, there was a span of 11 bases. The germline V gene has CDR1 SGHKS and CDR2 YYEKEE (reference sequence). In DNA, the CDR3 is TGTGCCAGCAGCTTAACGTGGGGGGAAGAGACCCAGTACTTC. As protein: CASSLTWGEETQYF.

V usage is TRBV4-2 and J usage is TRBJ1-4; 11 bases match TRBD1. The CDR3 runs 15 residues. The J segment lost 7 bases and the V segment lost 4 bases, leaving 5 bases of the junction unmatched. Germline assignment: CDR1 LGHNA and CDR2 YNFKEQ. CDR3 sequence: CASSPGQGAIEKLFF. The CDR3 DNA is TGTGCCAGCAGCCCCGGACAGGGGGCAATTGAAAAACTGTTTTTT.

The V gene is TRBV5-1, the J gene TRBJ2-3; D might be TRBD1 (6 bases). Trimming pared 3 bases from V and 2 bases from J, leaving 13 bases between. This CDR3 has 15 residues. The V gene's germline CDR1 is SGHRS and CDR2 YFSETQ. This chain's CDR3 is CASSYSGDATDTQYF. CDR3 nucleotides: TGCGCCAGCAGCTACTCAGGGGACGCCACAGATACGCAGTATTTT.

The chain has TRBV27 and TRBJ2-1; TRBD2 matches at 9 bases. The CDR3 consists of 16 residues. The V gene's germline CDR1 is MNHEY and CDR2 SMNVEV (reference sequence). The trim removed 4 bases at V and 3 bases at J, leaving 7 bases unmatched. The CDR3 sequence is CASSSPQAGGYNEQFF. DNA of the CDR3: TGTGCCAGCAGTTCCCCACAAGCGGGAGGCTACAATGAGCAGTTCTTC.

The rearrangement uses TRBV5-1 and TRBJ2-2; possibly TRBD1 for D (6 bases). CDR3 size: 15 residues. Trimming took 0 bases from V and 5 from J, leaving 11 bases between them. Germline values: CDR1 SGHRS, CDR2 YFSETQ. The CDR3 DNA sequence: TGCGCCAGCAGCTTGGTCGGGACACCTACCGGGGAGCTGTTTTTT. Translating gives CASSLVGTPTGELFF.

The chain employs TRBV7-8 and TRBJ2-3; 14 bases map to TRBD2. The V and J ends lost 2 bases and 5 bases, in that order; junction bases with no gene match: 3. The germline V gene encodes CDR1 SGHVS and CDR2 FQNEAQ. CDR3 length: 16 residues. CDR3: CASSLTTSGGVDTQYF. The CDR3 coding sequence is TGTGCCAGCAGCTTAACGACTAGCGGGGGGGTAGATACGCAGTATTTT. The full variable domain, completed using reference TRBV7-8 and TRBJ2-3, is GAGVSQSPRYKVAKRGQDVALRCDPISGHVSLFWYQQALGQGPEFLTYFQNEAQLDKSGLPSDRFFAERPEGSVSTLKIQRTQQEDSAVYLCASSLTTSGGVDTQYFGPGTRLTVL.